This T cell receptor (beta chain) comes out of a study of shared clonotypes between healthy human individuals. TCRdb's copy holds only in-frame clones and misses some; the assay was immunoSEQ multiplex PCR. The table shows more than 2,000,000 clones, with around 90% occurring only once. The V and J ends lost 3 bases and 5 bases respectively, with 6 bases between them. Germline values: CDR1 SGHTA, CDR2 FQGNSA. The CDR3 is 12 residues long. V gene TRBV7-2 combines with J gene TRBJ2-3, with D uncertain. The sample taken for sequencing was naive CD4+ T cells sorted from blood. Subset here: CD45RA+ positively selected. This TCR derives from a man between 18 and 29 years old in good health. CDR3 residues: CASSFPGDTQYF. The CDR3 DNA is TGTGCCAGCAGCTTCCCCGGAGATACGCAGTATTTT.